What follows is one TCR beta chain and its context. What it binds is not known. These data are taken from a study of chemoradiotherapy in HPV16-positive cancers. Whole-study results and caveats: Only a couple of HPV16-positive patients supplied the functional HPV-specificity definition.

Repertoires were sampled repeatedly during chemoradiotherapy. The table came from immunoSEQ multiplex PCR; TCRdb's copy has only in-frame clones and leaves some out. The repertoire holds roughly 14,000 clones, with approximately 90% as singletons. In germline, CDR1 is ENHRY, CDR2 SYGVKD. The CDR3 is 15 residues long. The ends were cut back, 0 bases at V and 3 bases at J, with 10 bases in the middle. The sample here was tumor tissue, taken from a patient who underwent chemoradiotherapy. The clonotype was recovered from a human donor with HPV-associated anogenital cancer. V usage is TRBV10-3 and J usage is TRBJ2-3; TRBD1 might be the D (5 bases). The CDR3 loop is CAISESGEVTDTQYF. The CDR3 DNA reads as TGTGCCATCAGTGAGTCAGGGGAAGTAACAGATACGCAGTATTTT.